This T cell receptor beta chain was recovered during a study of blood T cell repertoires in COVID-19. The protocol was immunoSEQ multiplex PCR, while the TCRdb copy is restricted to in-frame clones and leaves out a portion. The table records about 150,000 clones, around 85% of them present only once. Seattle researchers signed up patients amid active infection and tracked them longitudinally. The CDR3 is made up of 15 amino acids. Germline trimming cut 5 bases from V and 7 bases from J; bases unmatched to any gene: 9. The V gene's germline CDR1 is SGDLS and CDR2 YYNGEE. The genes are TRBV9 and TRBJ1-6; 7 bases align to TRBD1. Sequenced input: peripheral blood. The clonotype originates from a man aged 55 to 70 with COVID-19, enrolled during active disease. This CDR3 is CASRPGDRGNSPLHF. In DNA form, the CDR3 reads TGTGCCAGCAGACCCGGGGACAGAGGGAATTCACCCCTCCACTTT.